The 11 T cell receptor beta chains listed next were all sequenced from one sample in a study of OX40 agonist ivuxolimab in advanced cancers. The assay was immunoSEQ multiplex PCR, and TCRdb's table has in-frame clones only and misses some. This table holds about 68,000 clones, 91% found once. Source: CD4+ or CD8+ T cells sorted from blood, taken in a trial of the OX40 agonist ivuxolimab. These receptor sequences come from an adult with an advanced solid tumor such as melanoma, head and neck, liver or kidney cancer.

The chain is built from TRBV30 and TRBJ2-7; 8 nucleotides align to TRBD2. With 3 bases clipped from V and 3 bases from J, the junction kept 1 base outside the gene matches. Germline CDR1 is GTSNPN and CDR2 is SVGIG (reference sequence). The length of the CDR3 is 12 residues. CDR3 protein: CAWRTSVYEQYF. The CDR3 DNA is TGTGCCTGGAGGACTAGCGTCTACGAGCAGTACTTC. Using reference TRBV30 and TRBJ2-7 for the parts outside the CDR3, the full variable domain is SQTIHQWPATLVQPVGSPLSLECTVEGTSNPNLYWYRQAAGRGLQLLFYSVGIGQISSEVPQNLSASRPQDRQFILSSKKLLLSDSGFYLCAWRTSVYEQYFGPGTRLTVT.

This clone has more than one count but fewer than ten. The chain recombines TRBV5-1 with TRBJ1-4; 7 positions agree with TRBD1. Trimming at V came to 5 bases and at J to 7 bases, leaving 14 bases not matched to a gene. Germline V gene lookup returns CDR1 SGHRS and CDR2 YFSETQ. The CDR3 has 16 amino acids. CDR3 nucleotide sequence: TGCGCCAGCAGTTTGTCTACCGGGACAGCCCTTGAAAAACTGTTTTTT. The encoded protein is CASSLSTGTALEKLFF.

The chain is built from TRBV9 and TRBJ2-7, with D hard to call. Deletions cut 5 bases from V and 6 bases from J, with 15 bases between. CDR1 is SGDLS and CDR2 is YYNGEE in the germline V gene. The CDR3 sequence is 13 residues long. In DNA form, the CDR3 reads TGTGCCAGCAGTCTCAAGGAAGGTGTCGAGCAGTACTTC. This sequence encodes CASSLKEGVEQYF.

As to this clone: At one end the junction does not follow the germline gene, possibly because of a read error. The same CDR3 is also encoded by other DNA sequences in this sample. This CDR3 is CASSLAWADTQYF. In DNA form, the CDR3 reads TGCGCCAGCAGCTTAGCCTGGGCAGATACGCAGTATTTT. This chain connects TRBV7-9 to TRBJ2-3; D is ambiguous. Germline values: CDR1 SEHNR, CDR2 FQNEAQ (reference sequence). The CDR3 extends over 13 amino acids.

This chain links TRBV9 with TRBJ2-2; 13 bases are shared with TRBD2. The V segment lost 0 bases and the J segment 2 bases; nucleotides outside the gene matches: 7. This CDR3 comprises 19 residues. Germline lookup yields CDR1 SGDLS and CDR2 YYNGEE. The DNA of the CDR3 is TGTGCCAGCAGCGTAGCACTAGGACTAGCGGGAGATAACACCGGGGAGCTGTTTTTT. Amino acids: CASSVALGLAGDNTGELFF.

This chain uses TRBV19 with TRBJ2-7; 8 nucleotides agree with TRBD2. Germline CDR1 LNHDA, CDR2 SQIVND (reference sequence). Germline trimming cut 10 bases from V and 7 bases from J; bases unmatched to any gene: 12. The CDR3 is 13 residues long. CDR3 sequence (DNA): TGTGCCAACACGGGGGGGAATCCTTGGGAGCAGTACTTC. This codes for CANTGGNPWEQYF.

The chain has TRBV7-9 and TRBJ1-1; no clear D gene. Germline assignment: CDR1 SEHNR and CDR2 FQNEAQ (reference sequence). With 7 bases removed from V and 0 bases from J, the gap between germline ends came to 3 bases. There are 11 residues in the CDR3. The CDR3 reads CASTLNTEAFF. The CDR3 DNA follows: TGTGCCAGCACGTTGAACACTGAAGCTTTCTTT.

In nucleotides, the CDR3 is TGTGCCAGTAGTGCCCCCTTTAGAACCTACAATGAGCAGTTCTTC. This encodes CASSAPFRTYNEQFF. V is TRBV19 and J is TRBJ2-1, with D uncertain. CDR3 size: 15 residues. Per germline, CDR1 LNHDA and CDR2 SQIVND (reference sequence). Trimming left V 5 bases short and J 2 bases short, with 13 bases between.

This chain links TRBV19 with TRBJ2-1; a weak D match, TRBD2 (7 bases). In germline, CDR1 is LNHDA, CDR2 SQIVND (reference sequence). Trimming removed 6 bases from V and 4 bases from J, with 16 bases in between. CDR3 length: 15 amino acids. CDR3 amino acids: CASRGGLAIYNEQFF. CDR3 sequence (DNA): TGTGCCAGTAGGGGGGGGCTAGCAATTTACAATGAGCAGTTCTTC.

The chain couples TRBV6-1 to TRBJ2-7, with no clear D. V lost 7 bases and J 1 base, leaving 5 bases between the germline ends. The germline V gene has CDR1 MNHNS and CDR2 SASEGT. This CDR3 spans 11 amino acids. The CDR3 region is CASTESYEQYF. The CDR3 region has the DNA TGTGCCAGCACAGAGTCCTACGAGCAGTACTTC.

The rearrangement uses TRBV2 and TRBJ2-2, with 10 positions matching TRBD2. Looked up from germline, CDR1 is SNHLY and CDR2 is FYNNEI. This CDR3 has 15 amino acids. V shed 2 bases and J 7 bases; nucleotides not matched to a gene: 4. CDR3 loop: CASSESGRAFGELFF. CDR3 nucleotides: TGTGCCAGCAGTGAAAGCGGGAGGGCCTTCGGGGAGCTGTTTTTT.